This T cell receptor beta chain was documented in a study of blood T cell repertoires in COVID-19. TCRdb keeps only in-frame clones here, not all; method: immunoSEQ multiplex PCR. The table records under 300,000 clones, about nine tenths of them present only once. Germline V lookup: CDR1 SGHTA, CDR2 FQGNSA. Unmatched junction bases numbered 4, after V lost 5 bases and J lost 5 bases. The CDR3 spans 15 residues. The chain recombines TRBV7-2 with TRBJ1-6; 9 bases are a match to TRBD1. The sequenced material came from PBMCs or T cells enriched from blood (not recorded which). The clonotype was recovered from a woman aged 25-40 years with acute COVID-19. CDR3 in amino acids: CASSPRTGDNSPLHF. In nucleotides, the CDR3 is TGTGCCAGCAGCCCCCGGACAGGGGATAATTCACCCCTCCACTTT.